The rows below give T cell receptor beta chains drawn from one sample of a study of blood T cell repertoires in COVID-19. TCRdb's copy holds only in-frame clones and misses some; the assay was immunoSEQ multiplex PCR. Of more than 130,000 clones listed, about 84% are singletons. The material sequenced was peripheral blood. These receptors came from an elderly woman in a cohort sampled during active or convalescent COVID-19. Each CDR3 is given with its conserved first and last residue. The D gene is left open where the match is weak. Not every row has a clone size; where given, it reads once, few, many or a size class.

v_call	d_call	j_call	clone_size	cdr3_nt	cdr3_aa
TRBV4-2	TRBD2	TRBJ2-3	-	TGTGCCAGCAGCCAGGATGCGTGGCGCGGGGGGGATGGTCGGACAGATACGCAGTATTTT	CASSQDAWRGGDGRTDTQYF
TRBV24-1	-	TRBJ2-1	-	TGTGCCACCAGTGATGGTCAGAATGAGCAGTTCTTC	CATSDGQNEQFF
TRBV6-5	-	TRBJ2-7	-	TGTGCCAGCAGTCCCGGACTGTACTACGAGCAGTACTTC	CASSPGLYYEQYF
TRBV2	-	TRBJ1-1	-	TGTGCCAGCAGACTGGACGGGGAGAACACTGAAGCTTTCTTT	CASRLDGENTEAFF
TRBV4-1	TRBD1	TRBJ1-3	-	TGCGCCAGCAGCCAGATTGGGACAGCTGGAAACACCATATATTTT	CASSQIGTAGNTIYF
TRBV5-5	TRBD2	TRBJ2-1	-	TGTGCCAGCAGCTTGACCGGGACTAGCGTCGGTGGTGAGCAGTTCTTC	CASSLTGTSVGGEQFF
TRBV7-2	TRBD2	TRBJ2-2	-	TGTGCCAGCAGCTTTGGCGGGGGGGTGAACACCGGGGAGCTGTTTTTT	CASSFGGGVNTGELFF
TRBV27	TRBD2	TRBJ2-5	-	TGTGCCAGCAGTACCATAGCGGGAGTGTACCAAGAGACCCAGTACTTC	CASSTIAGVYQETQYF
TRBV5-1	TRBD2	TRBJ2-5	-	TGCGCCAGCAGCTTGGGTAGCGGGTTCCAAGAGACCCAGTACTTC	CASSLGSGFQETQYF
TRBV9	TRBD1	TRBJ2-5	-	TGTGCCAGCAGCGCACAGGGGGGATACCAAGAGACCCAGTACTTC	CASSAQGGYQETQYF
TRBV5-4	-	TRBJ1-2	few	TGTGCCAGCAGCTTGGCTTTGGCAGGTTTCGGTGGCTACACCTTC	CASSLALAGFGGYTF
TRBV27	-	TRBJ1-2	-	TGTGCCAGCAGTTTACGCAGGGGAGCGAATGGCTACACCTTC	CASSLRRGANGYTF
TRBV6-5	TRBD1	TRBJ1-1	-	TGTGCCAGCAGCACAGGGGGACGGCTCAACACTGAAGCTTTCTTT	CASSTGGRLNTEAFF
TRBV4-1	-	TRBJ1-2	-	TGCGCCAGCAGCCAAGAGGGCAGGGAAATTGGCTACACCTTC	CASSQEGREIGYTF
TRBV18	TRBD1	TRBJ1-1	once	TGTGCCAGCTCACCACCTGGGGGACAGGGTACTGAAGCTTTCTTT	CASSPPGGQGTEAFF
TRBV4-2	TRBD2	TRBJ2-4	-	TGTGCCAGCAGCCCGGGACTAGCGGGGGGCAAAAACATTCAGTACTTC	CASSPGLAGGKNIQYF
TRBV7-6	TRBD1	TRBJ1-2	-	TGTGCCAGCAGCTTATCCGGACAGGGTAGAGGTGGCTACACCTTC	CASSLSGQGRGGYTF
TRBV6-5	-	TRBJ1-1	-	TGTGCCAGCAGCCCCAGGGAGGATCTGGCAGCTTTCTTT	CASSPREDLAAFF
TRBV2	TRBD1	TRBJ1-1	-	TGTGCCAGCAATCCGACAGGGCCCACTGAAGCTTTCTTT	CASNPTGPTEAFF
TRBV6-5	-	TRBJ1-2	-	TGTGCCAGCAGTTACGGGGGGGACTTTGAGGGCTACACCTTC	CASSYGGDFEGYTF
TRBV27	-	TRBJ1-3	once	TGTGCCAGCAGGCAGGGGTCTGGAAACACCATATATTTT	CASRQGSGNTIYF
TRBV3-1/TRBV3-2	TRBD2	TRBJ2-1	-	TGTGCCAGCAGCCATCTAGCGGCCACCTACAATGAGCAGTTCTTC	CASSHLAATYNEQFF
TRBV3-1/TRBV3-2	-	TRBJ1-4	few	TGTGCCAGCAGCCAAGGGAGGGCGAATGAAAAACTGTTTTTT	CASSQGRANEKLFF
TRBV5-1	-	TRBJ2-7	-	TGCGCCAGCAGCTTGCCGGGGGAGGCCTACGAGCAGTACTTC	CASSLPGEAYEQYF
TRBV14	TRBD1	TRBJ2-1	-	TGTGCCAGCAGCTTGACAGGGGGAAATGAGCAGTTCTTC	CASSLTGGNEQFF
TRBV5-1	-	TRBJ2-3	-	TGCGCCAGCAGCATGGACAGAAGCACAGATACGCAGTATTTT	CASSMDRSTDTQYF
TRBV18	TRBD2	TRBJ2-1	-	TGTGCCAGCTCGCGCGCGGGGGGCCGTTCCTACAATGAGCAGTTCTTC	CASSRAGGRSYNEQFF
TRBV19	TRBD2	TRBJ2-1	-	TGTGCCAGTAGACCTGGGGCTAGCGGGGGGAGCTCCTACAATGAGCAGTTCTTC	CASRPGASGGSSYNEQFF
TRBV7-9	-	TRBJ1-1	-	TGTGCCAGCAGCCCGCTTTGGGCCACTGAAGCTTTCTTT	CASSPLWATEAFF
TRBV5-1	TRBD1	TRBJ2-7	-	TGCGCCAGCAGCTTGACGACAGGGGCTTACGAGCAGTACTTC	CASSLTTGAYEQYF
TRBV5-1	TRBD1	TRBJ2-1	few	TGCGCCAGCAGCGGGACAGGGGGCACCTACAATGAGCAGTTCTTC	CASSGTGGTYNEQFF
TRBV5-5	TRBD1	TRBJ1-1	-	TGTGCCAGCAGCATTTGGACAGGGGGCTCGAGCACTGAAGCTTTCTTT	CASSIWTGGSSTEAFF
TRBV6-6	-	TRBJ2-7	-	TGTGCCAGCAGTACCCCAGGCAGGGTATATGAGCAGTACTTC	CASSTPGRVYEQYF
TRBV30	-	TRBJ1-2	-	TGTGCCTGGAGACCGGGGGGTTGGGCCTATGGCTACACCTTC	CAWRPGGWAYGYTF
TRBV5-1	TRBD2	TRBJ2-3	-	TGCGCCAGCAAGCGGGGGGCATTTACAGATACGCAGTATTTT	CASKRGAFTDTQYF
TRBV18	-	TRBJ2-5	-	TGTGCCAGCTCACCCCAAGGGATCGCGGGGATCGAAGAGACCCAGTACTTC	CASSPQGIAGIEETQYF
TRBV9	TRBD1	TRBJ2-1	-	TGTGCCAGCAGCGTAGACAGGGGAAGTTGGGTGGGTAATGAGCAGTTCTTC	CASSVDRGSWVGNEQFF
TRBV3-1/TRBV3-2	-	TRBJ2-1	-	TGTGCCAGCAGCCAAGCCGGGGAGGATGAGCAGTTCTTC	CASSQAGEDEQFF
TRBV11-1	-	TRBJ2-3	-	TGTGCCAGCAGCTTATACAGGGCTCTAAGCACAGATACGCAGTATTTT	CASSLYRALSTDTQYF
TRBV7-3	-	TRBJ2-5	-	TGTGCCAGCAGCTCCACAGGGCAAGAGACCCAGTACTTC	CASSSTGQETQYF
TRBV6-5	TRBD1	TRBJ2-2	once	TGTGCCAGCAGTTCACAGGGGGCTACCGGGGAGCTGTTTTTT	CASSSQGATGELFF
TRBV5-1	-	TRBJ2-1	-	TGCGCCAGCAGCTCGCTAAGAACAGGAGTTCCTCTCAATGAGCAGTTCTTC	CASSSLRTGVPLNEQFF
TRBV14	-	TRBJ2-7	-	TGTGCCAGCAGCCAAGCGCCACCGGGCGAGCAGTACTTC	CASSQAPPGEQYF
TRBV2	-	TRBJ1-5	once	TGTGCCAGCAGCCCGTTAAGGGGGAACAATCAGCCCCAGCATTTT	CASSPLRGNNQPQHF
TRBV5-1	TRBD1	TRBJ1-2	few	TGCGCCAGCAGCCCAAGACAGGGCTATGGCTACACCTTC	CASSPRQGYGYTF
TRBV14	-	TRBJ1-1	-	TGTGCCAGCAGCCAGTGGCAGAACACTGAAGCTTTCTTT	CASSQWQNTEAFF
TRBV6-1	TRBD2	TRBJ2-1	-	TGTGCCAGCAGTGAAGCGCTTCTCGTGACTAGCTTCAATGAGCAGTTCTTC	CASSEALLVTSFNEQFF
TRBV9	TRBD1	TRBJ2-6	-	TGTGCCAGCAGTGATTCTACACGGGACAGGACCTCTGGGGCCAACGTCCTGACTTTC	CASSDSTRDRTSGANVLTF
TRBV6-4	-	TRBJ1-2	-	TGTGCCCGCTACGACCTGGGCAGCTACACCTTC	CARYDLGSYTF
TRBV11-2	-	TRBJ2-3	-	TGTGCCAGCAGCTCGCCCCCGGGGAGAGGCACAGATACGCAGTATTTT	CASSSPPGRGTDTQYF
TRBV10-3	-	TRBJ2-3	once	TGTGCCATCAGCCACGGGGCAGATACGCAGTATTTT	CAISHGADTQYF
TRBV6-1	TRBD1	TRBJ1-6	-	TGTGCCAGCAGTGACCGGGACAGCTTCAATTCACCCCTCCACTTT	CASSDRDSFNSPLHF
TRBV6-5	-	TRBJ1-2	-	TGTGCCAGCAACGCCGCCCGGGACTATGGCTACACCTTC	CASNAARDYGYTF